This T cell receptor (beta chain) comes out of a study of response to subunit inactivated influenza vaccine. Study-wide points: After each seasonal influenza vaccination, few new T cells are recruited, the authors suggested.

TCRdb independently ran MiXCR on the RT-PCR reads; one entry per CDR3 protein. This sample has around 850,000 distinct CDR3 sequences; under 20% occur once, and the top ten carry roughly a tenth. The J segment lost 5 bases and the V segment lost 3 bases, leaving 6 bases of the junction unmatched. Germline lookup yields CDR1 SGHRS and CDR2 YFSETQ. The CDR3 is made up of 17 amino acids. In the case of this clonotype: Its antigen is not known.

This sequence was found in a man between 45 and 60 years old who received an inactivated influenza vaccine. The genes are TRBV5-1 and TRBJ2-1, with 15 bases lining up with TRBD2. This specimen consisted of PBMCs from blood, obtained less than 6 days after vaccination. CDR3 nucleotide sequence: TGCGCCAGCAGCTCCACGGGACTAGCGGGAGGTCACAATGAGCAGTTCTTC. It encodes CASSSTGLAGGHNEQFF. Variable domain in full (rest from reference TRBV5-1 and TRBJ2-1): KAGVTQTPRYLIKTRGQQVTLSCSPISGHRSVSWYQQTPGQGLQFLFEYFSETQRNKGNFPGRFSGRQFSNSRSEMNVSTLELGDSALYLCASSSTGLAGGHNEQFFGPGTRLTVL.